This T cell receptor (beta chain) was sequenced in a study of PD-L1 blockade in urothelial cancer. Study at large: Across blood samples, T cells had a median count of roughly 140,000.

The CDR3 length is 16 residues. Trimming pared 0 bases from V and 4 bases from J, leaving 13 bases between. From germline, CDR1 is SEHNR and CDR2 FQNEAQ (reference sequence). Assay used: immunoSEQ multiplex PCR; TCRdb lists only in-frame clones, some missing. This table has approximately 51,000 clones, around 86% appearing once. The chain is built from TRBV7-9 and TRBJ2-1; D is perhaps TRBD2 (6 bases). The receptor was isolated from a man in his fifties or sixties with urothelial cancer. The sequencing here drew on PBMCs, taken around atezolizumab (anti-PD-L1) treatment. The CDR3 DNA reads TGTGCCAGCAGCTTAGCTCTAGCGTCAGATTACAATGAGCAGTTCTTC. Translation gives CASSLALASDYNEQFF.